This T cell receptor (beta chain) was sequenced in a study of a mutant IDH1 vaccine in newly diagnosed glioma. V dropped 6 bases and J dropped 4; count of bases not matched to a gene: 6. The CDR3 length is 15 residues. Germline V lookup: CDR1 SNHLY, CDR2 FYNNEI. Time point meaning: week 11, during vaccination. Topical imiquimod was applied with each vaccine dose, which held 300 ug of mutant IDH1 20-mer peptide. Using immunoSEQ multiplex PCR, the repertoire was profiled, and TCRdb retains in-frame clones only, with some absent. Of fewer than 70,000 clones in the sample, roughly 80% are singletons; the top ten hold around 3.3%. The table lists this clone with a few counts. The antigen is undetermined.

The chain recombines TRBV2 with TRBJ2-2, with 9 nucleotides matching TRBD1. This specimen was PBMCs, taken from a glioma patient whose treatment included an IDH1 peptide vaccine. This receptor was identified in a man aged 25-40 years with glioma. The CDR3 coding sequence is TGTGCCAGCAGCACAGGGGGCCAAGGCACCGGGGAGCTGTTTTTT. This encodes CASSTGGQGTGELFF.